This TCR beta chain was captured by sequencing in a study of control samples from healthy donors and cancer patients. Only in-frame clones appear in the TCRdb table, and some are missing; sequencing was by immunoSEQ multiplex PCR. The sample includes roughly 49,000 clones, around nine tenths of them seen just once. Germline V gives CDR1 LNHDA, CDR2 SQIVND (reference sequence). The CDR3 covers 16 residues. The V end was cut by 5 bases, the J end by 3 bases, with 20 bases between. This chain connects TRBV19 to TRBJ2-7; D perhaps matches TRBD2 (5 bases). The sequence derives from a man aged 45-65 years with head and neck cancer. The sequenced sample consisted of PBMCs. The CDR3 sequence is CASSLSRGRGGYEQYF. Written as DNA, the CDR3 is TGTGCCAGTAGTTTATCTAGAGGGAGAGGCGGCTACGAGCAGTACTTC.